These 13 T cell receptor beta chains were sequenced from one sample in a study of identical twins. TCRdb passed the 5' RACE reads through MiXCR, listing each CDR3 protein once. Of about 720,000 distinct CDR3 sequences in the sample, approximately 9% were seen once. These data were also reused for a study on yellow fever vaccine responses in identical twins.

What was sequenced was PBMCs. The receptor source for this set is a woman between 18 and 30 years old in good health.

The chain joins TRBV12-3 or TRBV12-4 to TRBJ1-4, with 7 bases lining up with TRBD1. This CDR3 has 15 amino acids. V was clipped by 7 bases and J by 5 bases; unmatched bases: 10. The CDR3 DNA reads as TGTGCCAGCACATTGGGTACAGGGGTAAATGAAAAACTGTTTTTT. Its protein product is CASTLGTGVNEKLFF.

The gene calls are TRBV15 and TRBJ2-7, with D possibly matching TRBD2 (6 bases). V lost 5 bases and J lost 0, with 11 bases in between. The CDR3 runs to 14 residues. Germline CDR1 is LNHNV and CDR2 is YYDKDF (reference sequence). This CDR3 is CATSGHGSSYEQYF. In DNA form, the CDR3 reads TGTGCCACCAGCGGACACGGGAGCTCCTACGAGCAGTACTTC.

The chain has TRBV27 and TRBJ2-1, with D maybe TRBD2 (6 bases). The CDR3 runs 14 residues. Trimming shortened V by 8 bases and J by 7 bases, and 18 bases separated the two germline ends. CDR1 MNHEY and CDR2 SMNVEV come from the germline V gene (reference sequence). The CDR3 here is CASGLAGPSNEQFF. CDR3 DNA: TGTGCCAGCGGATTGGCGGGGCCTTCGAATGAGCAGTTCTTC.

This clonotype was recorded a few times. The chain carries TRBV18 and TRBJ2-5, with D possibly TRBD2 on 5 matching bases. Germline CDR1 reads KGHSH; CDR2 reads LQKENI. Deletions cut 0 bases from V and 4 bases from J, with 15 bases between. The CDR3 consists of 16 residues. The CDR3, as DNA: TGTGCCAGCTCACCACCGACCCCCGAAGGGAGAGAGACCCAGTACTTC. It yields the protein CASSPPTPEGRETQYF. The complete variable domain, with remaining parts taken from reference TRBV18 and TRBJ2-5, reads NAGVMQNPRHLVRRRGQEARLRCSPMKGHSHVYWYRQLPEEGLKFMVYLQKENIIDESGMPKERFSAEFPKEGPSILRIQQVVRGDSAAYFCASSPPTPEGRETQYFGPGTRLLVL.

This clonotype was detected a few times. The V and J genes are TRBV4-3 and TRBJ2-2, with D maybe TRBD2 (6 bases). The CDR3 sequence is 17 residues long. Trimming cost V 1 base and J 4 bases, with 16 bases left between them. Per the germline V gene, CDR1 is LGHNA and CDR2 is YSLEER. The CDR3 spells CASSQVPGLGLTGELFF. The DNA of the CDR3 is TGCGCCAGCAGCCAAGTCCCGGGACTGGGACTCACCGGGGAGCTGTTTTTT.

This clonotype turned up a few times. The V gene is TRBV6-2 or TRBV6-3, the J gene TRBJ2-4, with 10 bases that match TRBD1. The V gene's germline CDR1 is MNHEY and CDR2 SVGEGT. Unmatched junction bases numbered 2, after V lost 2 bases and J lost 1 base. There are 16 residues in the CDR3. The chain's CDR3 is CASSYPGQGAKNIQYF. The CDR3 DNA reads TGTGCCAGCAGTTACCCGGGACAGGGGGCCAAAAACATTCAGTACTTC.

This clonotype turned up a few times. CDR3 residues: CASSGDLAGELFF. CDR3 bases: TGTGCCAGCAGCGGCGACCTGGCCGGGGAGCTGTTTTTT. The V gene is TRBV27, the J gene TRBJ2-2, with D hard to call. The CDR3 is 13 amino acids. CDR1 MNHEY and CDR2 SMNVEV come from the germline V gene (reference sequence). Trimming removed 6 bases from V and 6 bases from J, with 11 bases in between.

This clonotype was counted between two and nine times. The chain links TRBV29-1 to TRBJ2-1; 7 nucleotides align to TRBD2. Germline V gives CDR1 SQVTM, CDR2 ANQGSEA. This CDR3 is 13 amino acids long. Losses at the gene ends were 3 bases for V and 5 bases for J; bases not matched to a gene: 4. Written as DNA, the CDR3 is TGCAGCGTTGAGCCTAGCGGCAACAATGAGCAGTTCTTC. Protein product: CSVEPSGNNEQFF.

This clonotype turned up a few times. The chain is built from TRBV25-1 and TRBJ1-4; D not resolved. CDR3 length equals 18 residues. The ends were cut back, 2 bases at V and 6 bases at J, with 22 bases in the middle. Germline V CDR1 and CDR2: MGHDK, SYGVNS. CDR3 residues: CASSEIIMNERAYEKLFF. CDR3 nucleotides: TGTGCCAGCAGTGAAATCATAATGAACGAACGGGCATATGAAAAACTGTTTTTT.

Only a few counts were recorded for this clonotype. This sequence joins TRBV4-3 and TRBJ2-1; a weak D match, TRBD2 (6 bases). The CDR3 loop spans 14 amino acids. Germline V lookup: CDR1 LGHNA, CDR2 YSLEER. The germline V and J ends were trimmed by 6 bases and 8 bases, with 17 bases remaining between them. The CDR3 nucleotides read TGCGCCAGCAGTCCGGGATGGGGGGTCGATGAGCAGTTCTTC. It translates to CASSPGWGVDEQFF.

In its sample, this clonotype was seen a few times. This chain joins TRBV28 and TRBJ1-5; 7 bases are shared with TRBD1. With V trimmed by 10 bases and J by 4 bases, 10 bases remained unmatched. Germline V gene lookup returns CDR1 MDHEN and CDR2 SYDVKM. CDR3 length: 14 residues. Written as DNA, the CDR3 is TGTGCCACGTTACAGGGGATCCGGAATCAGCCCCAGCATTTT. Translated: CATLQGIRNQPQHF.

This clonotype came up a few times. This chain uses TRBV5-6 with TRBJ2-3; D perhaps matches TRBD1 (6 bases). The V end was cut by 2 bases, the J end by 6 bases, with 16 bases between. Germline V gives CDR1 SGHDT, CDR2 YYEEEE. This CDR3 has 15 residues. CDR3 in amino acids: CASSLPQTRGDTQYF. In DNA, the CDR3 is TGTGCCAGCAGCTTACCCCAAACAAGGGGGGATACGCAGTATTTT.

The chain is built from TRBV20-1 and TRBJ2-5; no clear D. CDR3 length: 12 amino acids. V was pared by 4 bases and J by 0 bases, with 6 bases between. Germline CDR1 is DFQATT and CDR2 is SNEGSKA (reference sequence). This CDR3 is CSANAHQETQYF. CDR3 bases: TGCAGTGCTAATGCCCACCAAGAGACCCAGTACTTC.